The following is a T cell receptor beta chain sequence with its context. Germline V gene lookup returns CDR1 MNHEY and CDR2 SMNVEV (reference sequence). This CDR3 spans 13 amino acids. V was cut by 3 bases and J by 1 base, with 6 bases left in between. This sample was taken from a study of blood T cell repertoires in COVID-19. Study in general: The origin of the acute and convalescent COVID-19 samples was the United States, Italy and Spain.

The assay was immunoSEQ multiplex PCR, and TCRdb's table has in-frame clones only and misses some. The table shows approximately 83,000 clones, with around 90% occurring only once. This TCR derives from a man between 65 and 85 years old with acute or convalescent COVID-19. Specimen: peripheral blood. J is TRBJ1-1 and V is TRBV27; D uncertain. The CDR3 coding sequence is TGTGCCAGCAGTTTTACGGGGAACACTGAAGCTTTCTTT. Amino acids: CASSFTGNTEAFF.